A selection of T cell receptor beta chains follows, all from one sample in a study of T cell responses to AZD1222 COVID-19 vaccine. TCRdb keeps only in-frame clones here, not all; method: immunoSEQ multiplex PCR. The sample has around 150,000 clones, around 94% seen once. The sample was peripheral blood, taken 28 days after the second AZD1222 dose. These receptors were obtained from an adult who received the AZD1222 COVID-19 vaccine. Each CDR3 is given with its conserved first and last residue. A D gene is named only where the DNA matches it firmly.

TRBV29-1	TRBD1	CSVDRTGEVGYGYTF
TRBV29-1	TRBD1	CSVAGDRGVHEQYF
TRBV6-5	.	CASSYSVSGQLHF
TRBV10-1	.	CASSEGGYTF
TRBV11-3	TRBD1	CASSLGYRGFDEQYF
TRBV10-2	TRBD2	CASSVGLAATGELFF
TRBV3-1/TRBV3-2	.	CASSQAASSYNEQFF
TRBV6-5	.	CASSYSSYTVDEQYF
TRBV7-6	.	CASSLGQMASSYEQYF
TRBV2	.	CASSPGATYEQYF
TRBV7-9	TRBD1	CASGGQGRTEAFF
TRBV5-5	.	CASSLMENTEAFF
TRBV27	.	CASSLSAGTGNTIYF
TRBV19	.	CASSILSGNTEAFF
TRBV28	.	CASSLAYNEQFF
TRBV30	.	CAWRSMIGGRKEQFF
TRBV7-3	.	CASSKDRTNTGELFF
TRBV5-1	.	CASSWDPQETQYF
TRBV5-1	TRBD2	CASSLWASGYAASYNEQFF
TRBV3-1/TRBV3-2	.	CASSQDTGTTGNTIYF
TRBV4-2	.	CASSQRTARYTEAFF
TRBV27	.	CASSSIPPGSGNTIYF
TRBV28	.	CASSSPTGNYGYTF
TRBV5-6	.	CASRQDFMPYGYTF
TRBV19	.	CASSTEAEAFF
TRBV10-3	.	CAISESGGLSNTEAFF
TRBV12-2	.	CASRLDGPVPSSYNEQFF
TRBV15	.	CATSRDRRGELFF